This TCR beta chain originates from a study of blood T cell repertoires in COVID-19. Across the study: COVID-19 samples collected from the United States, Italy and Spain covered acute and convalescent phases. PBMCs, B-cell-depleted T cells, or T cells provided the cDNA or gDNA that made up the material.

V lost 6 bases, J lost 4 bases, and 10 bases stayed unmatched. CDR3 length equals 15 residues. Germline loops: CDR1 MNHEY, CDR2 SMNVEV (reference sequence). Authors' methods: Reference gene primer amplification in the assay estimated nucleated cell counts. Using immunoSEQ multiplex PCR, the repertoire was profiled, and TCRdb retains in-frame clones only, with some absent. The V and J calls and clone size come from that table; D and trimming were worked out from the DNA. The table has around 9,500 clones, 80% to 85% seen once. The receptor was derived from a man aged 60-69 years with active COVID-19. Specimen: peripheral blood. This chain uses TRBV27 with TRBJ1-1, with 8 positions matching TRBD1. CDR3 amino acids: CASRIQGAPSTEAFF. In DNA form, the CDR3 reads TGTGCCAGCAGGATCCAGGGGGCGCCCAGCACTGAAGCTTTCTTT.